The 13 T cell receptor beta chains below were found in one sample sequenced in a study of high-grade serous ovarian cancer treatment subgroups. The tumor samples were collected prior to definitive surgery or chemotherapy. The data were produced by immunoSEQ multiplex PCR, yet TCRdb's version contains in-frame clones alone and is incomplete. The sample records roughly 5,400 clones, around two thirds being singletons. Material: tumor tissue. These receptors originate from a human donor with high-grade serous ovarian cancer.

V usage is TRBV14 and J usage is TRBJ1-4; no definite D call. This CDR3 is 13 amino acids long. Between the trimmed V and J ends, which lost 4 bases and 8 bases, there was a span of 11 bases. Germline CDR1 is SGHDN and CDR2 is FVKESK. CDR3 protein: CASSPRTAEKLFF. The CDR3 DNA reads TGTGCCAGCAGCCCCCGGACCGCAGAAAAACTGTTTTTT.

The CDR3 DNA follows: TGTGCCAGCAGTGGCTCGGGGGACTTGGGTTTCACAGATACGCAGTATTTT. Its translation: CASSGSGDLGFTDTQYF. The V call is TRBV7-8, the J call TRBJ2-3; a weak D match, TRBD2 (6 bases). This CDR3 spans 17 amino acids. The germline V gene has CDR1 SGHVS and CDR2 FQNEAQ. Between the trimmed V and J ends, which lost 6 bases and 2 bases, there was a span of 21 bases.

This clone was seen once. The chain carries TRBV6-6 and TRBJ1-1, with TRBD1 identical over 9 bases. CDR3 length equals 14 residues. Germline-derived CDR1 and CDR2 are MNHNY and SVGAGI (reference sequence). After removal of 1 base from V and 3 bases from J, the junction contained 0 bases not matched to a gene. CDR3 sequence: CASSYYRGHTEAFF. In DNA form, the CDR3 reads TGTGCCAGCAGTTACTACAGGGGGCACACTGAAGCTTTCTTT.

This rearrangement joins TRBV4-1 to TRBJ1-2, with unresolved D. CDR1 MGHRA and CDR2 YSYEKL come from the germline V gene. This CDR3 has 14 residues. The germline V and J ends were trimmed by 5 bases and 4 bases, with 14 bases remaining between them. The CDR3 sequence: CASSAPSNTYGYTF. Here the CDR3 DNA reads TGCGCCAGCAGCGCCCCCTCGAATACCTATGGCTACACCTTC.

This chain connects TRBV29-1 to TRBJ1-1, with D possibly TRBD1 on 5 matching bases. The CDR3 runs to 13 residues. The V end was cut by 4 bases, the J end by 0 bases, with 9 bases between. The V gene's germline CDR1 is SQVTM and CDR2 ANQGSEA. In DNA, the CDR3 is TGCAGCGTTGGGAACAGGATGAACACTGAAGCTTTCTTT. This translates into CSVGNRMNTEAFF.

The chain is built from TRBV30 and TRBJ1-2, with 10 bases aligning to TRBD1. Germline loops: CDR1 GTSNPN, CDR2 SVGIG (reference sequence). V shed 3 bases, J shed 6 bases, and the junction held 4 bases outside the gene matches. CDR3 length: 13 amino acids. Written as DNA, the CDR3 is TGTGCCTGGAGAGAAGGGACAGGGGATGGCTACACCTTC. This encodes CAWREGTGDGYTF. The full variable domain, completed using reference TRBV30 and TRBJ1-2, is SQTIHQWPATLVQPVGSPLSLECTVEGTSNPNLYWYRQAAGRGLQLLFYSVGIGQISSEVPQNLSASRPQDRQFILSSKKLLLSDSGFYLCAWREGTGDGYTFGSGTRLTVV.

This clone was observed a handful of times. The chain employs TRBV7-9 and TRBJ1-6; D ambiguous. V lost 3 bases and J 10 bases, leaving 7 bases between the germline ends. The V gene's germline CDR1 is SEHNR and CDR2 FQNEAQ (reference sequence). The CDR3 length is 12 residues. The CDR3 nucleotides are TGTGCCAGCAGCTTCCCAGGATCACCCCTCCACTTT. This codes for CASSFPGSPLHF.

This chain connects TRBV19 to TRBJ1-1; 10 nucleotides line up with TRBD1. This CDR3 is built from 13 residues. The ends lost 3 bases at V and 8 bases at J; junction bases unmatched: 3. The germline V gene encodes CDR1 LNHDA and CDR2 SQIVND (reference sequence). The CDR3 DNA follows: TGTGCCAGTAGTATTCGGGGACAGGGGGAAGCTTTCTTT. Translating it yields CASSIRGQGEAFF.

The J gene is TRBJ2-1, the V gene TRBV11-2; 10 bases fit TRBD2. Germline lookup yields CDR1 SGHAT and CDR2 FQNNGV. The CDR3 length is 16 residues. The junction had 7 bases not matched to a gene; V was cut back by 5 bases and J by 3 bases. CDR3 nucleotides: TGTGCCAGCAGCCTACGACTAGCGGGTATCTACAATGAGCAGTTCTTC. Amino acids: CASSLRLAGIYNEQFF.

This CDR3 reads CASSVGASQPIYF. The CDR3 DNA is TGTGCCAGCAGCGTAGGCGCGAGTCAGCCCATATATTTT. The chain is built from TRBV9 and TRBJ1-3, with D unclear. V lost 0 bases and J 11 bases, leaving 12 bases between the germline ends. The CDR3 runs to 13 residues. CDR1 SGDLS and CDR2 YYNGEE come from the germline V gene.

The CDR3 sequence is CASSRGYSGNTEAFF. The CDR3 DNA reads as TGTGCCAGTAGTAGAGGGTATTCGGGAAACACTGAAGCTTTCTTT. The chain carries TRBV19 and TRBJ1-1; D remains unclear. From germline, CDR1 is LNHDA and CDR2 SQIVND (reference sequence). The CDR3 is 15 residues long. V dropped 4 bases and J dropped 2 bases, with 14 bases sitting between them.

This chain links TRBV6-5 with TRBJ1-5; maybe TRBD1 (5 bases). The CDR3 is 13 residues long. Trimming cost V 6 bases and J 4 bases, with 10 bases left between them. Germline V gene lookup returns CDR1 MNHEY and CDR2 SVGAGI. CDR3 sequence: CASSWGVNQPQHF. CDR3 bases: TGTGCCAGCAGCTGGGGGGTTAATCAGCCCCAGCATTTT.

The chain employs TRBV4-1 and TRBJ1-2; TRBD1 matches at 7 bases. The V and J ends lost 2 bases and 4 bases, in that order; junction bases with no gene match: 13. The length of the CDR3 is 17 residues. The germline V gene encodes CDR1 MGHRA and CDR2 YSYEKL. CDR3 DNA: TGCGCCAGCAGCCAACCCAGGGGGGGGACCGCGAGCTATGGCTACACCTTC. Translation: CASSQPRGGTASYGYTF.